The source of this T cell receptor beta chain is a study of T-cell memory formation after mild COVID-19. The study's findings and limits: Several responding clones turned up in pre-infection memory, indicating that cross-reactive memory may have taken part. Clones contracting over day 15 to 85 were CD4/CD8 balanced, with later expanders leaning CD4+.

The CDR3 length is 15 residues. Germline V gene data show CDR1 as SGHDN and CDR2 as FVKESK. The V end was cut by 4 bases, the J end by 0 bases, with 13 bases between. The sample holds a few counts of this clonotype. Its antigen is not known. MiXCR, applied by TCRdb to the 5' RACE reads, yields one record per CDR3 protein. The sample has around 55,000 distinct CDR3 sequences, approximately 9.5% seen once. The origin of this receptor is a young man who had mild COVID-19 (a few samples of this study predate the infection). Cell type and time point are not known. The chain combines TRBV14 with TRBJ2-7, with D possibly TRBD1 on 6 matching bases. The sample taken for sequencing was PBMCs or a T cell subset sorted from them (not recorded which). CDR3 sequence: CASSRRTAYSYEQYF. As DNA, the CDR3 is TGTGCCAGCAGCCGAAGGACAGCCTACTCCTACGAGCAGTACTTC.